This TCR beta chain was sequenced in a study of graft-versus-host responses after intestinal transplantation. Study as a whole: Multivisceral, liver-intestinal, or isolated intestinal transplants were received by the recipients. Anti-thymocyte globulin was used for induction in all recipients, who then took tacrolimus and steroids for around 3 years.

General study findings and limits: Researchers found peak circulating GvH clone levels linked to early post-transplant HvG declines. GvH clones surfaced in recipient marrow, some emerging earlier in ileum or blood.

Concerning this clone itself: Its antigen is not known.

TCRdb keeps only in-frame clones here, not all; method: immunoSEQ multiplex PCR. This sample has around 23,000 clones, with roughly four fifths found just once. Processing released intraepithelial and lamina propria lymphocytes from the graft tissue. Per the germline V gene, CDR1 is MNHNS and CDR2 is SASEGT. CDR3 length equals 15 residues. V lost 6 bases to trimming and J lost 0 bases; unmatched junction nucleotides: 4. This specimen was ileum tissue, taken 12 days after intestinal transplant. The V and J genes are TRBV6-1 and TRBJ1-5, with 8 bases fitting TRBD1. The TCR originated in a human patient who received an intestinal transplant, so some T cells may come from the graft donor. CDR3 in amino acids: CASRRGQGSNQPQHF. DNA of the CDR3: TGTGCCAGCAGACGCGGACAGGGTAGCAATCAGCCCCAGCATTTT.